These 20 T cell receptor beta chains share one sample of origin, sequenced in a study of blood T cell repertoires in COVID-19 (dated by TCRdb to the early 2020s). The library was produced with the immunoSEQ multiplex PCR assay. Not all clones reach the TCRdb copy of this immuneACCESS table, which keeps in-frame sequences only. Checked studies attribute under half of the gap to unresolved V genes and leave the rest unexplained. This sample lists some 130,000 clones; roughly four fifths were detected once. Together, the top ten hold roughly 18% of the sample. The specimen was PBMCs or T cells enriched from blood (not recorded which). The source of these receptors is a man aged 25-45 years who had recovered from COVID-19.

The chain employs TRBV5-1 and TRBJ1-1; the D is unclear. The V and J ends lost 4 bases and 4 bases respectively, with 20 bases between them. CDR1 and CDR2 from the germline V gene are SGHRS and YFSETQ. The CDR3 totals 16 residues. CDR3 region: CASSPNRHTHGTEAFF. For the CDR3, the DNA is TGCGCCAGCAGCCCGAATCGACATACCCACGGCACTGAAGCTTTCTTT.

This chain connects TRBV27 to TRBJ1-2, with a tentative D call TRBD1 (6 bases). Per the germline V gene, CDR1 is MNHEY and CDR2 is SMNVEV (reference sequence). Trimming removed 6 bases at V and 7 bases at J, with 12 bases between. The CDR3 sequence is 12 residues long. This CDR3 reads CASREQGAGYTF. The CDR3 DNA reads TGTGCCAGCAGGGAACAGGGCGCTGGCTACACCTTC.

V gene TRBV28 combines with J gene TRBJ1-1; the match to TRBD1 covers 7 bases. The CDR3 has 13 residues. V lost 2 bases to trimming and J lost 4 bases; unmatched junction nucleotides: 1. CDR1 and CDR2 (germline): MDHEN, SYDVKM. This CDR3 is CASSLGQVTEAFF. CDR3 coding DNA: TGTGCCAGCAGTTTAGGACAGGTCACTGAAGCTTTCTTT.

A few counts support this clone. For the CDR3, the DNA is TGTGCCAGCAGGCCGACAGGGCGAGATGAAGCTTTCTTT. This gives the protein CASRPTGRDEAFF. This rearrangement joins TRBV12-3 or TRBV12-4 to TRBJ1-1; 7 bases fit TRBD1. J gave up 7 bases and V 6 bases, and 8 bases lay outside the gene matches. The CDR3 consists of 13 residues.

The gene calls are TRBV11-3 and TRBJ1-1, with D uncertain. The ends were cut back, 5 bases at V and 0 bases at J, with 7 bases in the middle. This CDR3 comprises 13 residues. Per germline, CDR1 SGHNT and CDR2 YENEEA. The CDR3 sequence: CASSLSMNTEAFF. DNA for the CDR3: TGTGCCAGCAGCCTAAGTATGAACACTGAAGCTTTCTTT.

CDR3 nucleotide sequence: TGTGCCACCAGTGATTTGATAGGACAGGGGGATCAGCGGGTCGAGCAGTACTTC. As protein: CATSDLIGQGDQRVEQYF. The chain carries TRBV24-1 and TRBJ2-7, with 10 bases identical to TRBD1. V shed 0 bases, J shed 6 bases, and the junction held 13 bases outside the gene matches. Germline V gene data show CDR1 as KGHDR and CDR2 as SFDVKD. This CDR3 spans 18 amino acids.

The chain joins TRBV5-5 to TRBJ1-1, with D perhaps matching TRBD1 (5 bases). The V and J ends lost 3 bases and 1 base respectively, with 10 bases between them. The CDR3 sequence is 14 residues long. Germline V gene data show CDR1 as SGHKS and CDR2 as YYEKEE (reference sequence). The CDR3 protein is CASSSSRENTEAFF. CDR3 DNA: TGTGCCAGCAGCTCCTCCAGGGAGAACACTGAAGCTTTCTTT.

V is TRBV29-1 and J is TRBJ1-5, with 9 positions matching TRBD1. Germline V CDR1 and CDR2: SQVTM, ANQGSEA. Losses at the gene ends were 3 bases for V and 6 bases for J; bases not matched to a gene: 6. The CDR3 is 14 residues long. CDR3 in amino acids: CSVEDRGRGQPQHF. CDR3 nucleotides: TGCAGCGTTGAGGACAGGGGAAGGGGTCAGCCCCAGCATTTT.

V gene TRBV19 combines with J gene TRBJ1-5, with D hard to call. Germline CDR1 and CDR2: LNHDA and SQIVND (reference sequence). V was clipped by 3 bases and J by 0 bases, with 12 bases between them. The CDR3 spans 16 residues. The CDR3 spells CASSIYPYNSNQPQHF. Here the CDR3 DNA reads TGTGCCAGTAGTATCTACCCGTATAATAGCAATCAGCCCCAGCATTTT. The variable domain in full, with the rest retrieved from reference TRBV19 and TRBJ1-5, is DGGITQSPKYLFRKEGQNVTLSCEQNLNHDAMYWYRQDPGQGLRLIYYSQIVNDFQKGDIAEGYSVSREKKESFPLTVTSAQKNPTAFYLCASSIYPYNSNQPQHFGDGTRLSIL.

V is TRBV14 and J is TRBJ2-1, with TRBD2 as a possible D gene (6 bases). The CDR3 is 12 amino acids. The V end lost 6 bases, the J end lost 14 bases, and 17 bases lay between the germline ends. Germline loops: CDR1 SGHDN, CDR2 FVKESK. The CDR3 loop reads CASRGSGREKFF. CDR3 bases: TGTGCCAGCAGAGGCTCGGGACGGGAGAAGTTCTTC. The whole variable domain, filled in from reference TRBV14 and TRBJ2-1, reads EAGVTQFPSHSVIEKGQTVTLRCDPISGHDNLYWYRRVMGKEIKFLLHFVKESKQDESGMPNNRFLAERTGGTYSTLKVQPAELEDSGVYFCASRGSGREKFFGPGTRLTVL.

The chain joins TRBV5-4 to TRBJ1-2, with D possibly being TRBD1 (5 bases). The CDR3 is 14 residues long. Germline V gene data show CDR1 as SGHNT and CDR2 as YYREEE (reference sequence). V lost 1 base, J lost 2 bases, and 9 bases lay in between. For the CDR3, the DNA is TGTGCCAGCAGCTTGATGGAGGGGAACTATGGCTACACCTTC. Its translation is CASSLMEGNYGYTF.

The chain has TRBV6-5 and TRBJ1-1, with 10 bases aligning to TRBD1. Germline-derived CDR1 and CDR2 are MNHEY and SVGAGI. This CDR3 spans 16 amino acids. The V gene end was trimmed by 2 bases and the J gene end by 9 bases; junction bases not matched to a gene: 12. The CDR3: CASSYGGGTGAAQAFF. For the CDR3, the DNA is TGTGCCAGCAGTTACGGGGGTGGGACAGGGGCCGCCCAAGCTTTCTTT.

V and J are TRBV2 and TRBJ2-7; D uncertain. The germline V gene has CDR1 SNHLY and CDR2 FYNNEI. V lost 6 bases and J lost 0, with 6 bases in between. CDR3 length: 12 residues. CDR3 amino acids: CASSLSSYEQYF. CDR3 DNA: TGTGCCAGCAGCCTCAGCTCCTACGAGCAGTACTTC.

Here the CDR3 reads CASQGQSYEQYF. The CDR3 DNA reads TGCGCCAGCCAAGGACAGAGCTACGAGCAGTACTTC. The rearrangement uses TRBV10-2 and TRBJ2-7, with D tentatively TRBD1 (6 bases). Germline V gene lookup returns CDR1 WSHSY and CDR2 SAAADI. The CDR3 covers 12 residues. Trimming pared 8 bases from V and 3 bases from J, leaving 11 bases between.

V is TRBV12-3 or TRBV12-4 and J is TRBJ2-5, with D perhaps matching TRBD2 (5 bases). V lost 6 bases and J lost 5, with 13 bases in between. This CDR3 region has 13 residues. The DNA of the CDR3 is TGTGCCAGCAGACTTTTACCGGGGGAGACCCAGTACTTC. This gives the protein CASRLLPGETQYF.

This clone was recorded a few times. V is TRBV19 and J is TRBJ2-3; 9 bases are shared with TRBD1. This CDR3 has 15 amino acids. The germline gives CDR1 LNHDA, CDR2 SQIVND (reference sequence). V was pared by 5 bases and J by 3 bases, with 6 bases of the junction left unmatched. CDR3: CASSPDRGLTDTQYF. DNA for the CDR3: TGTGCCAGTAGTCCCGACAGGGGGTTAACAGATACGCAGTATTTT.

The V call is TRBV9, the J call TRBJ1-1; D not certain. The length of the CDR3 is 14 residues. In germline, CDR1 is SGDLS, CDR2 YYNGEE. V was clipped by 4 bases and J by 4 bases, with 14 bases between them. DNA for the CDR3: TGTGCCAGCAGCCCGGAGGTCAGGAGCACTGAAGCTTTCTTT. It translates to CASSPEVRSTEAFF.

This clone was recorded a few times. The gene calls are TRBV4-1 and TRBJ1-2, with D unresolved. CDR1 is MGHRA and CDR2 is YSYEKL in the germline V gene. Trimming left V 1 base short and J 5 bases short, with 14 bases between. This CDR3 is built from 15 residues. This chain's CDR3 is CASSQVRWSEYGYTF. The CDR3 DNA follows: TGCGCCAGCAGCCAAGTGAGGTGGTCCGAGTATGGCTACACCTTC.

The chain carries TRBV10-1 and TRBJ1-5; possible D gene TRBD1, 5 bases. CDR1 and CDR2 from the germline V gene are WNHNN and SYGVQD (reference sequence). Between the trimmed V and J ends, which lost 3 bases and 0 bases, there was a span of 9 bases. There are 15 residues in the CDR3. The CDR3 DNA sequence: TGCGCCAGCAGTGATATCAGGGATAGCAATCAGCCCCAGCATTTT. It specifies CASSDIRDSNQPQHF.

The genes are TRBV7-2 and TRBJ1-2; 7 bases align to TRBD1. Germline trimming cut 1 base from V and 2 bases from J; bases unmatched to any gene: 10. Germline CDR1 is SGHTA and CDR2 is FQGNSA. The length of the CDR3 is 17 residues. The CDR3 reads CASSLVSRDSFNYGYTF. CDR3 nucleotide sequence: TGTGCCAGCAGCTTAGTGTCCCGGGACAGCTTCAACTATGGCTACACCTTC.